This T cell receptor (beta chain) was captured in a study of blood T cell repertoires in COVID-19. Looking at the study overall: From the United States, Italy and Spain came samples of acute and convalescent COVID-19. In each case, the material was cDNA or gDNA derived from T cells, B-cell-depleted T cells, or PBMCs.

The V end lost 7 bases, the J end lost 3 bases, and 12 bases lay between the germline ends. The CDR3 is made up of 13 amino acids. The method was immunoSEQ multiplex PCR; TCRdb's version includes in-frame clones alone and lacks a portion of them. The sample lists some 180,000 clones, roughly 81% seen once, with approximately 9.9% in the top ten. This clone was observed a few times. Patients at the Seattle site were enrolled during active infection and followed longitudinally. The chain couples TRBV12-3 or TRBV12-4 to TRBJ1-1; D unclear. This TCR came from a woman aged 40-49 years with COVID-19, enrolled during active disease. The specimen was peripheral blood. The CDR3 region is CASNQQRDTEAFF. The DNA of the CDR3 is TGTGCCAGCAACCAACAGAGAGACACTGAAGCTTTCTTT.